The 26 T cell receptor beta chains in this list originate from one sample, sequenced in a study of blood T cell repertoires in COVID-19. Libraries were prepared by immunoSEQ multiplex PCR; TCRdb keeps only in-frame clonotypes and omits some of them. The profile shows under 50,000 clones, approximately 80% of them singletons. The sample was peripheral blood. Receptor source: a human donor with active or convalescent COVID-19. The donor label of this sample is uncertain.

In DNA, the CDR3 is TGTGCCAGCAGCGTAGCGAGCGGGATTTACAATGAGCAGTTCTTC. Amino acids: CASSVASGIYNEQFF. The chain combines TRBV9 with TRBJ2-1, with TRBD2 matching over 7 bases. There are 15 residues in the CDR3. Trimming at V came to 0 bases and at J to 4 bases, leaving 4 bases not matched to a gene. In germline, CDR1 is SGDLS, CDR2 YYNGEE.

For the CDR3, the DNA is TGCGCCAGCAGCCCGCTGACAGGGGGCCAAGAGACCCAGTACTTC. As protein: CASSPLTGGQETQYF. The chain links TRBV5-1 to TRBJ2-5; 9 bases match TRBD1. The CDR3 has 15 residues. CDR1 SGHRS and CDR2 YFSETQ come from the germline V gene. V dropped 4 bases and J dropped 1; count of bases not matched to a gene: 5.

V usage is TRBV7-9 and J usage is TRBJ2-3; TRBD2 agrees at 8 bases. J lost 0 bases, V lost 5 bases, and 7 bases had no gene match. The CDR3 runs to 16 residues. Germline values: CDR1 SEHNR, CDR2 FQNEAQ (reference sequence). The DNA of the CDR3 is TGTGCCAGCAGCCTATTAGCGGGGATTAGCACAGATACGCAGTATTTT. Translating it yields CASSLLAGISTDTQYF.

The V gene is TRBV19, the J gene TRBJ1-5; unclear D gene. The V and J ends lost 3 bases and 1 base respectively, with 10 bases between them. In germline, CDR1 is LNHDA, CDR2 SQIVND (reference sequence). The length of the CDR3 is 15 residues. In nucleotides, the CDR3 is TGTGCCAGTAGTATGGTTTCGAGGAGCAATCAGCCCCAGCATTTT. This encodes CASSMVSRSNQPQHF.

The chain is built from TRBV7-2 and TRBJ2-7; D is possibly TRBD1 (6 bases). The CDR3 length is 15 residues. The germline V and J ends were trimmed by 5 bases and 6 bases, with 20 bases remaining between them. Germline assignment: CDR1 SGHTA and CDR2 FQGNSA. The CDR3 loop is CASSPPTTGRAEQYF. As DNA, the CDR3 is TGTGCCAGCAGCCCTCCCACGACAGGTCGGGCCGAGCAGTACTTC.

This chain links TRBV27 with TRBJ2-6; the match to TRBD1 covers 11 bases. CDR3 size: 17 residues. Germline loops: CDR1 MNHEY, CDR2 SMNVEV (reference sequence). The trim removed 7 bases at V and 4 bases at J, leaving 9 bases unmatched. Here the CDR3 reads CASTPGQGGSGANVLTF. The CDR3 DNA follows: TGTGCCAGCACACCGGGACAGGGGGGGTCAGGGGCCAACGTCCTGACTTTC.

The chain is built from TRBV2 and TRBJ1-5; the D is unclear. This CDR3 is 14 amino acids long. Germline-derived CDR1 and CDR2 are SNHLY and FYNNEI. Trimming took off 2 bases at V and 4 bases at J, with 9 bases between the two ends. The CDR3 reads CASSESTANQPQHF. CDR3 DNA sequence: TGTGCCAGCAGTGAAAGTACAGCAAATCAGCCCCAGCATTTT.

V gene TRBV19 combines with J gene TRBJ2-3; 10 bases are shared with TRBD2. The V and J ends lost 6 bases and 1 base, in that order; junction bases with no gene match: 7. The germline gives CDR1 LNHDA, CDR2 SQIVND (reference sequence). The CDR3 runs 16 residues. The CDR3 spells CASSRFGLAGTDTQYF. The CDR3 DNA sequence: TGTGCCAGTAGCAGATTCGGACTAGCGGGCACAGATACGCAGTATTTT.

This chain joins TRBV10-1 and TRBJ2-1; TRBD2 is a possible D gene (5 bases). The CDR3 contains 15 residues. Germline-derived CDR1 and CDR2 are WNHNN and SYGVQD (reference sequence). V was clipped by 8 bases and J by 0 bases, with 14 bases between them. The CDR3: CASAPSGSSYNEQFF. The CDR3 nucleotides read TGCGCCAGCGCCCCCAGCGGTAGCTCCTACAATGAGCAGTTCTTC.

The chain recombines TRBV5-1 with TRBJ1-1; D is perhaps TRBD1 (6 bases). Trimming pared 2 bases from V and 7 bases from J, leaving 15 bases between. Looked up from germline, CDR1 is SGHRS and CDR2 is YFSETQ. This CDR3 is 14 amino acids long. The CDR3 bases are TGCGCCAGCAGCTTATCGGCAGGGGCTGTTGAAGCTTTCTTT. Its translation is CASSLSAGAVEAFF.

The rearrangement links TRBV5-6 to TRBJ2-5, with D uncertain. CDR1 SGHDT and CDR2 YYEEEE come from the germline V gene. With 0 bases removed from V and 1 base from J, the gap between germline ends came to 4 bases. This CDR3 is built from 13 residues. The CDR3: CASSLGPQETQYF. The CDR3 DNA is TGTGCCAGCAGCTTGGGGCCCCAAGAGACCCAGTACTTC.

This chain joins TRBV28 and TRBJ2-7; TRBD2 matches 7 bases. The V segment lost 6 bases and the J segment 3 bases; nucleotides outside the gene matches: 8. Germline CDR1 reads MDHEN; CDR2 reads SYDVKM. CDR3 length: 14 residues. The CDR3 spells CASSTGGFVYEQYF. CDR3 DNA sequence: TGTGCCAGCAGCACGGGAGGTTTCGTCTACGAGCAGTACTTC.

This clone was seen a handful of times. The J gene is TRBJ1-1, the V gene TRBV19; TRBD1 might be the D (6 bases). The germline V gene encodes CDR1 LNHDA and CDR2 SQIVND (reference sequence). The CDR3 consists of 15 residues. The V end lost 3 bases, the J end lost 4 bases, and 15 bases lay between the germline ends. CDR3 sequence: CASSIGGAPGTEAFF. As DNA, the CDR3 is TGTGCCAGTAGTATCGGGGGGGCGCCGGGCACTGAAGCTTTCTTT.

This chain connects TRBV19 to TRBJ1-5; 8 nucleotides agree with TRBD1. In germline, CDR1 is LNHDA, CDR2 SQIVND (reference sequence). CDR3 length: 17 amino acids. Trimming took 3 bases from V and 7 from J; bases not matched to a gene: 14. The CDR3 region is CASSMFRGPSGRQPQHF. As DNA, the CDR3 is TGTGCCAGTAGTATGTTCAGGGGGCCAAGTGGACGGCAGCCCCAGCATTTT. The full variable domain, rest sourced from reference TRBV19 and TRBJ1-5, is DGGITQSPKYLFRKEGQNVTLSCEQNLNHDAMYWYRQDPGQGLRLIYYSQIVNDFQKGDIAEGYSVSREKKESFPLTVTSAQKNPTAFYLCASSMFRGPSGRQPQHFGDGTRLSIL.

CDR3 DNA: TGTGCCAGCAGTTTGCAGGGTGGGCTGGGGAGGCCCCTCCACTTT. Translated: CASSLQGGLGRPLHF. This chain uses TRBV5-4 with TRBJ1-6; D might be TRBD1 (5 bases). Trimming took off 5 bases at V and 13 bases at J, with 22 bases between the two ends. Germline CDR1 reads SGHNT; CDR2 reads YYREEE (reference sequence). CDR3 length: 15 residues.

This clone was picked up a small number of times. This chain's CDR3 is CASSFLQGNTEAFF. The CDR3, as DNA: TGTGCCAGCAGCTTCCTACAGGGGAACACTGAAGCTTTCTTT. This sequence joins TRBV3-1 (or the pseudogene TRBV3-2) and TRBJ1-1; a weak D match, TRBD1 (6 bases). Looked up from germline, CDR1 is LGHDT and CDR2 is YNNKEL (reference sequence). The V and J ends lost 5 bases and 1 base respectively, with 11 bases between them. This CDR3 is 14 amino acids long.

This clone turned up a few times. This chain connects TRBV3-1 (or the pseudogene TRBV3-2) to TRBJ2-7; possible D gene TRBD2, 6 bases. V was trimmed by 4 bases and J by 1 base, leaving 14 bases between them. This CDR3 is built from 15 residues. The germline V gene has CDR1 LGHDT and CDR2 YNNKEL (reference sequence). The CDR3 spells CASSLLDGGSYEQYF. The DNA of the CDR3 is TGTGCCAGCAGCCTCTTGGACGGGGGATCCTACGAGCAGTACTTC.

CDR3 sequence reads: CASSIDQAHTDTQYF. CDR3 DNA sequence: TGTGCCAGTAGTATAGATCAGGCCCACACAGATACGCAGTATTTT. The genes are TRBV19 and TRBJ2-3; D is unclear. V was pared by 0 bases and J by 2 bases, with 9 bases between. The CDR3 is 15 amino acids. Germline CDR1 and CDR2: LNHDA and SQIVND (reference sequence).

The gene calls are TRBV7-6 and TRBJ2-1, with a tentative D call TRBD2 (6 bases). V lost 2 bases and J lost 6, with 11 bases in between. The CDR3 has 14 residues. In germline, CDR1 is SGHVS, CDR2 FNYEAQ. The CDR3 nucleotides are TGTGCCAGCAGCTTAATGGCGGGAAGCAATGAGCAGTTCTTC. Translating gives CASSLMAGSNEQFF. Full variable domain (remainder filled in from reference TRBV7-6 and TRBJ2-1): GAGVSQSPRYKVTKRGQDVALRCDPISGHVSLYWYRQALGQGPEFLTYFNYEAQQDKSGLPNDRFSAERPEGSISTLTIQRTEQRDSAMYRCASSLMAGSNEQFFGPGTRLTVL.

The J gene is TRBJ2-4, the V gene TRBV19, with a weak D call TRBD2 (6 bases). Germline V gene lookup returns CDR1 LNHDA and CDR2 SQIVND (reference sequence). CDR3 size: 17 residues. The V end lost 2 bases, the J end lost 1 base, and 15 bases lay between the germline ends. CDR3 nucleotides: TGTGCCAGTAGTATAATCCAGGGCCGGGGGGCCAAAAACATTCAGTACTTC. Encoded protein: CASSIIQGRGAKNIQYF. Full variable domain (missing parts from reference TRBV19 and TRBJ2-4): DGGITQSPKYLFRKEGQNVTLSCEQNLNHDAMYWYRQDPGQGLRLIYYSQIVNDFQKGDIAEGYSVSREKKESFPLTVTSAQKNPTAFYLCASSIIQGRGAKNIQYFGAGTRLSVL.

V gene TRBV10-1 combines with J gene TRBJ2-3, with 11 bases matching TRBD2. In germline, CDR1 is WNHNN, CDR2 SYGVQD (reference sequence). V shed 7 bases and J 5 bases; nucleotides not matched to a gene: 11. There are 16 residues in the CDR3. The CDR3 is CASKFSGRAGRDTQYF. CDR3 sequence (DNA): TGCGCCAGCAAGTTTAGCGGGAGGGCTGGGAGAGATACGCAGTATTTT.

The genes are TRBV9 and TRBJ1-3; the D gene is possibly TRBD1 (5 bases). This CDR3 contains 18 residues. Germline loops: CDR1 SGDLS, CDR2 YYNGEE. Trimming took 0 bases from V and 0 from J, leaving 16 bases between them. The CDR3 loop reads CASSVGGVTVRSGNTIYF. The DNA of the CDR3 is TGTGCCAGCAGCGTAGGTGGCGTGACAGTCCGCTCTGGAAACACCATATATTTT.

In this sample, this clone turned up once. The V gene is TRBV4-1, the J gene TRBJ2-7, with 7 bases identical to TRBD1. Trimming took 5 bases from V and 0 from J; bases not matched to a gene: 10. Germline V gene lookup returns CDR1 MGHRA and CDR2 YSYEKL. CDR3 length: 16 amino acids. The CDR3 here is CASSDRDRRSSYEQYF. The CDR3 DNA reads TGCGCCAGCAGCGACCGGGACAGAAGGAGCTCCTACGAGCAGTACTTC.

The gene calls are TRBV9 and TRBJ2-1; D not certain. CDR1 is SGDLS and CDR2 is YYNGEE in the germline V gene. The CDR3 has 14 residues. V dropped 0 bases and J dropped 5 bases, with 9 bases sitting between them. The CDR3 is CASSVGNGNNEQFF. In DNA, the CDR3 is TGTGCCAGCAGCGTAGGAAATGGCAACAATGAGCAGTTCTTC.

The chain carries TRBV14 and TRBJ2-1; TRBD2 is a possible D gene (5 bases). CDR1 SGHDN and CDR2 FVKESK come from the germline V gene. V was trimmed by 0 bases and J by 0 bases, leaving 9 bases between them. This CDR3 has 16 residues. The DNA for the CDR3 is TGTGCCAGCAGCCAAGAGAGGGCCAGCTCCTACAATGAGCAGTTCTTC. This gives the protein CASSQERASSYNEQFF. Full variable domain (outside the CDR3, taken from reference TRBV14 and TRBJ2-1): EAGVTQFPSHSVIEKGQTVTLRCDPISGHDNLYWYRRVMGKEIKFLLHFVKESKQDESGMPNNRFLAERTGGTYSTLKVQPAELEDSGVYFCASSQERASSYNEQFFGPGTRLTVL.

The rearrangement joins TRBV14 to TRBJ1-6; 7 bases are a match to TRBD1. The V segment lost 5 bases and the J segment 3 bases; nucleotides outside the gene matches: 7. The CDR3 sequence is 16 residues long. Germline V gene sequence: CDR1 SGHDN, CDR2 FVKESK. CDR3 coding DNA: TGTGCCAGCAGCGCCCTGACAGGGAACTATAATTCACCCCTCCACTTT. This gives the protein CASSALTGNYNSPLHF.